The source of this T cell receptor (beta chain) is a study of regulatory T cells in long-lasting Graves disease. CDR1 SGHTA and CDR2 FQGNSA come from the germline V gene. This CDR3 has 14 residues. V was pared by 0 bases and J by 4 bases, with 9 bases between. Sample time point: persistent/refractory GD, antithyroid drugs over 5 years with positive TRAb. The authors made the TCR library using RNA they extracted from PBMCs. In each case, Graves' disease was diagnosed per American Thyroid Association guidelines. This clonotype was recorded a few times. What it binds is not known. Study-level points and caveats: Compared with new cases, persistent Graves' patients showed reduced TCR diversity. Patients with persistent disease showed a bias toward TRBV28, TRBJ1-2 and TRBJ2-5.

According to the study, TCR beta libraries were built with iRepertoire HTBI primers and CDR3-region Arm-PCR. A single record per CDR3 protein comes from TCRdb applying MiXCR to the multiplex PCR reads. The table records 310,000 or so distinct CDR3 sequences, around 20% of them present only once. The TCR comes from a female donor with Graves disease. The rearrangement uses TRBV7-2 and TRBJ1-2; no definite D call. Sample: peripheral blood mononuclear cells (PBMCs), taken when the disease was refractory, from a patient treated with antithyroid drugs. CDR3 sequence: CASSLAGPPYGYTF. CDR3 bases: TGTGCCAGCAGCTTAGCAGGGCCCCCCTATGGCTACACCTTC.